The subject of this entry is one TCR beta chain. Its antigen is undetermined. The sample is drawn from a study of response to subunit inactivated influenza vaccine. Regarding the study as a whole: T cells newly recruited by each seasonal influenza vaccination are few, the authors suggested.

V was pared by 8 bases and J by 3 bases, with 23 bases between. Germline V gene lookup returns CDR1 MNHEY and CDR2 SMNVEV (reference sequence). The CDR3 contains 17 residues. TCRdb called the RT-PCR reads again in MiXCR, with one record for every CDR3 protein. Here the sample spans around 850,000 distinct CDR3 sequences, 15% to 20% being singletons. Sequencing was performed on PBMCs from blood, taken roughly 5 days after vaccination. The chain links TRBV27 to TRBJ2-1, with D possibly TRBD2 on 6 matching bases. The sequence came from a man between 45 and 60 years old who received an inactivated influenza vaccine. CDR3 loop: CASGLSPPGGSYNEQFF. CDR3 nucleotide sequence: TGTGCCAGCGGCCTTTCCCCACCCGGGGGTAGCTACAATGAGCAGTTCTTC.